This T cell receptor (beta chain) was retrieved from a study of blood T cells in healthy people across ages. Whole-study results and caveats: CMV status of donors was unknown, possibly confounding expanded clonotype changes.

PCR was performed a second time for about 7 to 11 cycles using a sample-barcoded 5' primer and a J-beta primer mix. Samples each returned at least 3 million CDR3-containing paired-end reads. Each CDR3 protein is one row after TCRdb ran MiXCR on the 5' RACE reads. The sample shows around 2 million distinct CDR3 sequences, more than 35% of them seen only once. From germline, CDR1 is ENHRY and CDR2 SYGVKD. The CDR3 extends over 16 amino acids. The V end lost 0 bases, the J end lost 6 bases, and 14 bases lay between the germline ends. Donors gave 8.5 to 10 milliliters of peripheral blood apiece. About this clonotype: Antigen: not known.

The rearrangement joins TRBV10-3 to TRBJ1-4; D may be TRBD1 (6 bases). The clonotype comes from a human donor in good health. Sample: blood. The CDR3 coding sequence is TGTGCCATCAGTGAGTCTAAAGGACAGACTGATGAAAAACTGTTTTTT. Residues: CAISESKGQTDEKLFF.